What follows is one T cell receptor (beta chain) and its context. This sample was included in a study of regulatory T cells in long-lasting Graves disease. Across the study: The study enrolled newly diagnosed Graves' patients on antithyroid drugs under 3 months.

The germline V gene encodes CDR1 LNHDA and CDR2 SQIVND (reference sequence). The CDR3 is made up of 16 amino acids. The V end was cut by 5 bases, the J end by 1 base, with 15 bases between. The sample's time point: newly diagnosed GD, antithyroid drugs for less than 3 months. After RNA was extracted from PBMCs, the TCR library was made from it. Relying on iRepertoire HTBI primers and Arm-PCR of CDR3 regions, the team built TCR beta libraries. TCRdb fed the multiplex PCR reads into MiXCR, producing one record per CDR3 protein. The sample has 350,000 to 450,000 distinct CDR3 sequences, about 11% seen once. These sequences were also reported in another study, on T cells in Graves' hyperthyroidism and ophthalmopathy. As that report states: Uncontrolled infection, other autoimmune disease, pregnancy or lactation excluded patients.

The sequence derives from a woman aged 18-29 years with Graves disease. Material: peripheral blood mononuclear cells (PBMCs), obtained at new diagnosis, from a patient treated with antithyroid drugs. This chain uses TRBV19 with TRBJ1-5, with D maybe TRBD1 (5 bases). CDR3 nucleotide sequence: TGTGCCAGTAGTGACAAGAGGGGATTAAGCAATCAGCCCCAGCATTTT. Amino acids: CASSDKRGLSNQPQHF. Full variable domain (missing parts from reference TRBV19 and TRBJ1-5): DGGITQSPKYLFRKEGQNVTLSCEQNLNHDAMYWYRQDPGQGLRLIYYSQIVNDFQKGDIAEGYSVSREKKESFPLTVTSAQKNPTAFYLCASSDKRGLSNQPQHFGDGTRLSIL.